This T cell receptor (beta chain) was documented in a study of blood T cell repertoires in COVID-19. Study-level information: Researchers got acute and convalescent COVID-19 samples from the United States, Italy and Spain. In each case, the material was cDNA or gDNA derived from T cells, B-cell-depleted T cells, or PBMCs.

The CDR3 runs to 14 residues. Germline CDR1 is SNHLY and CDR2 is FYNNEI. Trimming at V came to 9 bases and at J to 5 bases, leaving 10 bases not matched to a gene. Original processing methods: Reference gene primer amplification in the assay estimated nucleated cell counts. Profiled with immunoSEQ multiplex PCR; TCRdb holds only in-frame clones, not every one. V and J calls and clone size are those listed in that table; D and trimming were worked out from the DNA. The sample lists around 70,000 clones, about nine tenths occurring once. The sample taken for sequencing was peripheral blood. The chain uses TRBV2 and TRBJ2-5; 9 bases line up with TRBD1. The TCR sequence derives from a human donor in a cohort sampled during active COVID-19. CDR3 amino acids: CASDGQGPGETQYF. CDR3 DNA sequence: TGTGCCAGTGACGGACAGGGGCCGGGGGAGACCCAGTACTTC.